This TCR beta chain was retrieved from a study of CD8+CD57+ T cells in acquired aplastic anemia. Looking at the study overall: The DNA of sorted CD4+ and CD8+ cells averaged roughly 3.2 ug.

It was genomic DNA that served as the template for profiling TCR beta VDJ and CDR3. TCRdb called the reads again in MiXCR, with one record for every CDR3 protein. The sample contains roughly 280,000 distinct CDR3 sequences, approximately 57% of which appear only once. V dropped 3 bases and J dropped 0 bases, with 17 bases sitting between them. Germline V gives CDR1 SGHTA, CDR2 FQGNSA. The CDR3 covers 17 residues. Before being chosen for sequencing, patients had shown CD8+CD57+ cell expansion by flow cytometry. The patients all had a severe acquired aplastic anemia diagnosis. Blood was sampled before the patients had received any therapy. Regarding this clonotype: Its antigen is unknown.

Study outcomes and limitations: It was found that about 31 CD8+ CDR3 sequences were shared between patients and controls.

Sequencing was performed on sorted CD4+, CD8+, or CD8+CD57+ T cells (not recorded which) from PBMCs. V is TRBV7-2 and J is TRBJ1-1, with TRBD1 as a possible D gene (5 bases). This TCR derives from a human donor with aplastic anemia. The CDR3 sequence is CASSFGGGMGLNTEAFF. DNA of the CDR3: TGTGCCAGCAGCTTCGGCGGGGGGATGGGGTTGAACACTGAAGCTTTCTTT.